Below, 14 T cell receptor beta chains from the same sample are listed, as sequenced in a study of shared clonotypes between healthy human individuals. The protocol was immunoSEQ multiplex PCR, while the TCRdb copy is restricted to in-frame clones and leaves out a portion. The sample shows hundreds of thousands of clones, roughly 73% of them seen only once. The sequenced sample was memory CD4+ T cells sorted from blood. Subset of the sample: CD45RA-negative fraction. Source of these receptors: a woman aged 30 to 39 in good health.

The CDR3 sequence is CASSAGLDEQYF. In nucleotides, the CDR3 is TGTGCCAGCAGCGCCGGACTAGACGAGCAGTACTTC. The rearrangement joins TRBV7-2 to TRBJ2-7; 7 nucleotides agree with TRBD2. From germline, CDR1 is SGHTA and CDR2 FQGNSA. This CDR3 contains 12 residues. V lost 5 bases, J lost 5 bases, and 3 bases stayed unmatched.

The CDR3 protein is CTSSQEGAREEPLHF. The CDR3 DNA is TGCACCAGCAGCCAAGAGGGGGCTAGGGAGGAACCCCTCCACTTT. The V call is TRBV1, the J call TRBJ1-6. TRBV1 is a pseudogene. The CDR3 runs to 15 residues.

This rearrangement joins TRBV10-3 to TRBJ2-7, with D possibly TRBD2 on 5 matching bases. V gave up 3 bases and J gave up 6 bases, with 15 bases separating them. CDR3 length equals 14 residues. Germline V gives CDR1 ENHRY, CDR2 SYGVKD. For the CDR3, the DNA is TGTGCCATCAGTGACGCGGGTCGCTCTTCCGAGCAGTACTTC. This codes for CAISDAGRSSEQYF.

This chain joins TRBV5-6 and TRBJ2-3; no clear D. Germline CDR1 is SGHDT and CDR2 is YYEEEE. CDR3 length equals 16 residues. Deletions cut 1 base from V and 0 bases from J, with 12 bases between. DNA for the CDR3: TGTGCCAGCAGCTTGTATCTCGGAACTAGCACAGATACGCAGTATTTT. As protein: CASSLYLGTSTDTQYF.

The chain is built from TRBV2 and TRBJ1-5, with no clear D. The CDR3 loop spans 14 amino acids. Looked up from germline, CDR1 is SNHLY and CDR2 is FYNNEI. V lost 3 bases and J 4 bases, leaving 10 bases between the germline ends. The CDR3 protein is CASSDNFPNQPQHF. CDR3 coding DNA: TGTGCCAGCAGTGATAACTTTCCTAATCAGCCCCAGCATTTT.

The chain is built from TRBV4-1 and TRBJ1-4; maybe TRBD1 (6 bases). Germline V lookup: CDR1 MGHRA, CDR2 YSYEKL. Trimming left V 4 bases short and J 1 base short, with 10 bases between. The CDR3 covers 15 residues. The CDR3 DNA is TGCGCCAGCAGCCGAGTAGGGGGAACTAATGAAAAACTGTTTTTT. Its translation: CASSRVGGTNEKLFF.

This clone was counted a single time. This chain links TRBV6-1 with TRBJ2-7; 13 nucleotides match TRBD2. The CDR3 consists of 17 residues. Germline V lookup: CDR1 MNHNS, CDR2 SASEGT. Germline trimming cut 1 base from V and 5 bases from J; bases unmatched to any gene: 8. This CDR3 is CASSEERRTSGSNEQYF. The CDR3 DNA follows: TGTGCCAGCAGTGAAGAACGGCGGACTAGCGGGAGTAACGAGCAGTACTTC.

The rearrangement links TRBV5-4 to TRBJ1-2; D is unresolved. Trimming stripped 4 bases from V and 0 bases from J, with 7 bases between. This CDR3 contains 13 residues. The V gene's germline CDR1 is SGHNT and CDR2 YYREEE (reference sequence). DNA of the CDR3: TGTGCCAGCAGCCCAGAGGCTAACTATGGCTACACCTTC. Translated: CASSPEANYGYTF.

This chain uses TRBV2 with TRBJ1-2; unclear D gene. Germline assignment: CDR1 SNHLY and CDR2 FYNNEI. V was cut by 8 bases and J by 8 bases, with 15 bases left in between. This CDR3 has 12 amino acids. The CDR3 loop reads CASGVVMRGYTF. The DNA for the CDR3 is TGTGCCAGCGGAGTGGTCATGAGAGGCTACACCTTC.

The chain employs TRBV5-6 and TRBJ2-5, with D uncertain. Deletions cut 6 bases from V and 0 bases from J, with 3 bases between. The CDR3 contains 11 residues. CDR1 and CDR2 (germline): SGHDT, YYEEEE. This CDR3 reads CASTYQETQYF. CDR3 bases: TGTGCCAGCACGTACCAAGAGACCCAGTACTTC.

V gene TRBV11-2 combines with J gene TRBJ2-7; D ambiguous. Germline assignment: CDR1 SGHAT and CDR2 FQNNGV. V was clipped by 4 bases and J by 2 bases, with 6 bases between them. The CDR3 loop spans 12 amino acids. The CDR3 region has the DNA TGTGCCAGCAGCTCTAATGCCTACGAGCAGTACTTC. It translates to CASSSNAYEQYF.

This CDR3 reads CASSPGQVKSETQYF. In nucleotides, the CDR3 is TGTGCCAGCAGCCCGGGACAGGTTAAGTCGGAGACCCAGTACTTC. The genes are TRBV5-4 and TRBJ2-5; 8 bases map to TRBD1. This CDR3 is 15 amino acids long. V lost 4 bases, J lost 5 bases, and 10 bases stayed unmatched. CDR1 SGHNT and CDR2 YYREEE come from the germline V gene (reference sequence).

CDR3 loop: CAIRKTSGGYEQYF. Here the CDR3 DNA reads TGTGCCATCAGGAAGACTAGCGGGGGGTACGAGCAGTACTTC. The chain links TRBV6-1 to TRBJ2-7; the match to TRBD2 covers 13 bases. The J segment lost 4 bases and the V segment lost 10 bases, leaving 7 bases of the junction unmatched. The germline gives CDR1 MNHNS, CDR2 SASEGT. This CDR3 is 14 amino acids long.

The V gene is TRBV30, the J gene TRBJ1-2, with D unresolved. V was clipped by 1 base and J by 4 bases, with 7 bases between them. Germline CDR1 is GTSNPN and CDR2 is SVGIG (reference sequence). There are 12 residues in the CDR3. The CDR3 nucleotides read TGTGCCTGGAGTGACGGTGTCTATGGCTACACCTTC. Encoded protein: CAWSDGVYGYTF.